The 19 T cell receptor beta chains given below trace back to one sample, sequenced in a study of T-cell reconstitution after alpha-beta-depleted transplantation in children. Unique molecular identifiers were incorporated during preparation of the TCRbeta library. TCRdb ran MiXCR on the PCR reads and lists one entry per CDR3 protein. The sample lists hundreds of thousands of distinct CDR3 sequences; roughly 17% were seen once. This specimen consisted of PBMCs from the stem cell graft donor, obtained from the stem cell graft. These receptors all stem from a human donor who donated a stem cell graft to a child with acute myeloid leukemia.

This clonotype was seen many times. The rearrangement joins TRBV12-3 or TRBV12-4 to TRBJ2-1, with 12 bases that match TRBD2. There are 15 residues in the CDR3. Germline trimming cut 6 bases from V and 7 bases from J; bases unmatched to any gene: 7. CDR3: CASSSSGGAGNEQFF. In DNA form, the CDR3 reads TGTGCCAGCAGCTCTAGCGGGGGGGCCGGGAATGAGCAGTTCTTC.

This chain connects TRBV5-1 to TRBJ2-7; D gene ambiguous. CDR1 is SGHRS, CDR2 YFSETQ, per germline. V was pared by 0 bases and J by 5 bases, with 12 bases between. The CDR3 is 14 residues long. CDR3 amino acids: CASSLGSSNHEQYV. CDR3 in DNA: TGCGCCAGCAGCTTGGGGAGTAGCAACCACGAGCAGTACGTC.

The table lists this clonotype with many counts. This chain uses TRBV7-2 with TRBJ2-7, with a weak D call TRBD1 (6 bases). The CDR3 spans 13 residues. The V gene's germline CDR1 is SGHTA and CDR2 FQGNSA. Deletions cut 3 bases from V and 9 bases from J, with 15 bases between. The CDR3, as DNA: TGTGCCAGCAGCTTCCCCACAGGGTTGGGGCAGTACTTC. The encoded protein is CASSFPTGLGQYF. Full variable domain (outside the CDR3, taken from reference TRBV7-2 and TRBJ2-7): GAGVSQSPSNKVTEKGKDVELRCDPISGHTALYWYRQSLGQGLEFLIYFQGNSAPDKSGLPSDRFSAERTGGSVSTLTIQRTQQEDSAVYLCASSFPTGLGQYFGPGTRLTVT.

This clonotype was counted many times. The chain combines TRBV12-3 or TRBV12-4 with TRBJ2-2, with no clear D. V lost 5 bases and J 4 bases, leaving 14 bases between the germline ends. CDR3 length: 15 residues. CDR3: CASSLSPLSTGELFF. CDR3 sequence (DNA): TGTGCCAGCAGTCTATCCCCCCTTAGCACCGGGGAGCTGTTTTTT.

This clonotype was counted a few times. This chain connects TRBV20-1 to TRBJ2-7; D gene uncertain. Trimming cost V 0 bases and J 3 bases, with 9 bases left between them. The CDR3 length is 13 residues. Germline V gives CDR1 DFQATT, CDR2 SNEGSKA (reference sequence). The CDR3 spells CSARDRVGYEQYF. The DNA for the CDR3 is TGCAGTGCTAGAGATCGAGTGGGCTACGAGCAGTACTTC.

This clonotype was seen repeatedly, ten times or more. The chain joins TRBV20-1 to TRBJ1-2; D is possibly TRBD1 (5 bases). V lost 3 bases and J lost 6, with 11 bases in between. The V gene's germline CDR1 is DFQATT and CDR2 SNEGSKA (reference sequence). There are 12 residues in the CDR3. CDR3 sequence: CSASVGEDGYTF. The CDR3 nucleotides are TGCAGTGCTAGTGTAGGGGAGGATGGCTACACCTTC.

The chain links TRBV10-3 to TRBJ2-7; maybe TRBD2 (6 bases). The CDR3 is 13 residues long. Between the trimmed V and J ends, which lost 10 bases and 3 bases, there was a span of 16 bases. Looked up from germline, CDR1 is ENHRY and CDR2 is SYGVKD. This CDR3 reads CATGGSGGYEQYF. CDR3 DNA sequence: TGTGCCACCGGGGGTAGTGGCGGCTACGAGCAGTACTTC.

This clonotype was counted between two and nine times. The chain couples TRBV7-8 to TRBJ2-3, with a weak D call TRBD2 (5 bases). Germline loops: CDR1 SGHVS, CDR2 FQNEAQ. V was trimmed by 3 bases and J by 2 bases, leaving 15 bases between them. CDR3 size: 16 residues. As DNA, the CDR3 is TGTGCCAGCAGCTTGGGAGTACACCGGGACACAGATACGCAGTATTTT. Amino acid sequence: CASSLGVHRDTDTQYF.

The chain carries TRBV12-3 or TRBV12-4 and TRBJ1-1; no firm D call. There are 13 residues in the CDR3. The ends were cut back, 4 bases at V and 7 bases at J, with 13 bases in the middle. The CDR3 here is CASSSYRRSEAFF. CDR3 DNA: TGTGCCAGCAGTTCGTATAGGAGGAGTGAAGCTTTCTTT.

This clonotype turned up a few times. This chain uses TRBV11-2 with TRBJ2-1; 15 bases line up with TRBD2. Trimming took 5 bases from V and 7 from J; bases not matched to a gene: 12. This CDR3 is 18 amino acids long. Per the germline V gene, CDR1 is SGHAT and CDR2 is FQNNGV. The CDR3 protein is CASSPGLAGGRRGNEQFF. CDR3 in DNA: TGTGCCAGCAGCCCGGGACTAGCGGGGGGCCGGAGAGGGAATGAGCAGTTCTTC.

DNA for the CDR3: TGTGCCAGCAGCGCTAGTCATCCCGAGCAGTACTTC. This codes for CASSASHPEQYF. V and J are TRBV7-9 and TRBJ2-7; no clear D gene. Between the trimmed V and J ends, which lost 5 bases and 6 bases, there was a span of 11 bases. Germline CDR1 reads SEHNR; CDR2 reads FQNEAQ (reference sequence). This CDR3 is 12 amino acids long.

This clonotype showed up many times. V gene TRBV6-1 combines with J gene TRBJ2-1, with 9 bases fitting TRBD2. Germline-derived CDR1 and CDR2 are MNHNS and SASEGT. J was trimmed by 2 bases and V by 6 bases; bases with no gene match: 8. This CDR3 comprises 16 residues. The CDR3 bases are TGTGCCAGCAGGGTCGTAGCGGGGGTGGCCTACAATGAGCAGTTCTTC. Encoded protein: CASRVVAGVAYNEQFF.

V usage is TRBV12-3 or TRBV12-4 and J usage is TRBJ1-2, with D possibly matching TRBD1 (6 bases). The CDR3 spans 15 residues. Trimming took 6 bases from V and 0 from J, leaving 14 bases between them. CDR3 in amino acids: CASSPEGGSNYGYTF. DNA for the CDR3: TGTGCCAGCAGCCCCGAAGGGGGTTCTAACTATGGCTACACCTTC.

This clonotype came up a few times. V gene TRBV20-1 combines with J gene TRBJ1-2, with D possibly matching TRBD1 (5 bases). Deletions cut 0 bases from V and 6 bases from J, with 20 bases between. The length of the CDR3 is 16 residues. Germline V gene data show CDR1 as DFQATT and CDR2 as SNEGSKA (reference sequence). In DNA form, the CDR3 reads TGCAGTGCTAGAGATTGGTCAGGACGAGGAGGGGATGGCTACACCTTC. It encodes CSARDWSGRGGDGYTF.

This chain uses TRBV7-2 with TRBJ2-6; weak D call: TRBD2 (5 bases). Germline V gives CDR1 SGHTA, CDR2 FQGNSA. The CDR3 is 17 residues long. The germline V and J ends were trimmed by 4 bases and 0 bases, with 13 bases remaining between them. The CDR3 loop reads CASSWLAVSSGANVLTF. Here the CDR3 DNA reads TGTGCCAGCAGCTGGCTAGCCGTCTCCTCTGGGGCCAACGTCCTGACTTTC.

This chain joins TRBV7-2 and TRBJ1-5; D is ambiguous. Trimming took 5 bases from V and 9 from J, leaving 8 bases between them. This CDR3 is 11 amino acids long. Germline CDR1 is SGHTA and CDR2 is FQGNSA. CDR3 in DNA: TGTGCCAGCAGCGGGGAGGGGCCCCAGCATTTT. Its protein product is CASSGEGPQHF. Full variable domain (rest looked up from reference TRBV7-2 and TRBJ1-5): GAGVSQSPSNKVTEKGKDVELRCDPISGHTALYWYRQSLGQGLEFLIYFQGNSAPDKSGLPSDRFSAERTGGSVSTLTIQRTQQEDSAVYLCASSGEGPQHFGDGTRLSIL.

This clonotype was picked up many times. The chain carries TRBV29-1 and TRBJ2-1; 8 bases are shared with TRBD1. V dropped 7 bases and J dropped 7; count of bases not matched to a gene: 3. The CDR3 extends over 11 amino acids. CDR1 is SQVTM and CDR2 is ANQGSEA in the germline V gene. The DNA of the CDR3 is TGCAGCGCAGGGGGCTCGAATGAGCAGTTCTTC. Protein: CSAGGSNEQFF.

This clonotype was seen a few times. The chain joins TRBV7-3 to TRBJ2-3, with D perhaps matching TRBD1 (6 bases). Germline V gene sequence: CDR1 SGHTA, CDR2 FQGTGA. CDR3 size: 16 residues. Trimming shortened V by 5 bases and J by 2 bases, and 17 bases separated the two germline ends. The CDR3 reads CASSNTGTSSTDTQYF. CDR3 nucleotides: TGTGCCAGCAGCAACACCGGGACAAGCTCCACAGATACGCAGTATTTT. The variable domain in full, with the rest retrieved from reference TRBV7-3 and TRBJ2-3, is GAGVSQTPSNKVTEKGKYVELRCDPISGHTALYWYRQSLGQGPEFLIYFQGTGAADDSGLPNDRFFAVRPEGSVSTLKIQRTERGDSAVYLCASSNTGTSSTDTQYFGPGTRLTVL.

Details on this clonotype: This may stem from a read error, because a much larger clone lies one nucleotide away. The chain combines TRBV20-1 with TRBJ1-2; no clear D. Germline V gene data show CDR1 as DFQATT and CDR2 as SNEGSKA (reference sequence). This CDR3 comprises 10 residues. The CDR3: CSAKTFGYPF. Here the CDR3 DNA reads TGCAGTGCTAAGACCTTTGGCTACCCCTTC.